The T cell receptor (beta chain) described here comes from a study of CD8+ T cells in alopecia areata. As for the study in general: It was oral tofacitinib, at 5 to 10 mg twice daily, that treated patients received. Study observations and caveats: Researchers report lesional scalp, most notably alopecia totalis/universalis, outstripped normal scalp in clonality. The presence of one nonresponder keeps the tie between baseline CD8+ expansion and response uncertain. Tofacitinib significantly lowered scalp clonality and expanded CD8+ clones among the top 100.

In germline, CDR1 is SNHLY, CDR2 FYNNEI. This CDR3 has 12 amino acids. The V and J ends lost 3 bases and 4 bases respectively, with 7 bases between them. cDNA serving as the sequencing template came from extracted, reverse transcribed RNA. Clones were read by immunoSEQ multiplex PCR, and TCRdb kept only the in-frame ones, dropping some. The sample has over 95,000 clones; around three fifths are singletons. As to this clone: The antigen is undetermined.

Treatment noted: oral pan-JAK inhibitor, 5-10 mg twice daily. This sequence was found in a human donor with alopecia areata. This specimen was CD4+ T cells sorted from blood, taken at week 24, from a patient treated with tofacitinib. The V and J genes are TRBV2 and TRBJ2-7; unclear D gene. This CDR3 is CASSDQEYEQYF. CDR3 sequence (DNA): TGTGCCAGCAGTGATCAGGAATACGAGCAGTACTTC.